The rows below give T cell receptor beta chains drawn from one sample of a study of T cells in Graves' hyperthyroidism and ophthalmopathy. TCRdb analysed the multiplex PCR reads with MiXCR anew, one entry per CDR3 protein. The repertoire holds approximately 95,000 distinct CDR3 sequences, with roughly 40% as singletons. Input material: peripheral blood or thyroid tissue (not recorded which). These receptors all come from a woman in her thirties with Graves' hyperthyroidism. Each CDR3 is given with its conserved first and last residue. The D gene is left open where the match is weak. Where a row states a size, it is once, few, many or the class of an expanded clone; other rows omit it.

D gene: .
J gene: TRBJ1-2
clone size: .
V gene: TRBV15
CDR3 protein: CATSRRGWGYTF
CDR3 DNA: TGTGCCACCAGCAGACGGGGGTGGGGCTACACCTTC

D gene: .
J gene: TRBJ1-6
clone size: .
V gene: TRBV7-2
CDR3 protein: CASSQHLTPSSPLHF
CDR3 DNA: TGTGCCAGCAGCCAACATCTAACTCCTAGTTCACCCCTCCACTTT

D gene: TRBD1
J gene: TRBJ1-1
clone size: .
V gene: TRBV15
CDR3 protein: CAGSSWTGLMNTEAFF
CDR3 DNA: TGTGCCGGCAGTTCCTGGACAGGGCTCATGAACACTGAAGCTTTCTTT

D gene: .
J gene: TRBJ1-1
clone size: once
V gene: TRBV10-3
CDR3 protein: CAISGRGGDEAFF
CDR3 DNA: TGTGCCATCAGTGGGAGGGGTGGGGACGAAGCTTTCTTT

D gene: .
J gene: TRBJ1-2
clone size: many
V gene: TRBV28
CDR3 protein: CASSLVGGYTF
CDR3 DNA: TGTGCCAGCAGTTTAGTAGGAGGCTACACCTTC

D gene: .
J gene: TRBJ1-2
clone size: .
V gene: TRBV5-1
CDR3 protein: CASSPLGTVNYGYTF
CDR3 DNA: TGTGCCAGCAGCCCGCTAGGGACGGTGAACTATGGCTACACCTTC

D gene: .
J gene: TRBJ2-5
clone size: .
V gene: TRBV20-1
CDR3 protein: CSASGQIQETQYF
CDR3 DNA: TGCAGTGCTAGTGGACAGATACAAGAGACCCAGTACTTC

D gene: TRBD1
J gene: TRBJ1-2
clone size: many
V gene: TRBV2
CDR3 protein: CASSAGQAGGYTF
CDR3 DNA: TGTGCCAGCAGTGCTGGACAGGCAGGAGGCTACACCTTC

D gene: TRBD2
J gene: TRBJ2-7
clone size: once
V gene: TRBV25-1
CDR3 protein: CASSASNIATSEYEQYF
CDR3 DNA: TGTGCCAGCAGTGCAAGTAATATCGCGACTAGCGAGTACGAGCAGTACTTC

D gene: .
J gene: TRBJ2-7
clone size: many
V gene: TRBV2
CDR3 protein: CASSDLTAGVTYEQYF
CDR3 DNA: TGTGCCAGCAGTGATCTGACGGCAGGGGTGACCTACGAGCAGTACTTC

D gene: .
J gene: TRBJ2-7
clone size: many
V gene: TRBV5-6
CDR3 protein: CASSLGLREQYF
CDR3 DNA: TGTGCCAGCAGCTTGGGACTTAGGGAGCAGTACTTC

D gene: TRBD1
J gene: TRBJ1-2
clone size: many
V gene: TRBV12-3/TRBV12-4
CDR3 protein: CASSFNRGYGYTF
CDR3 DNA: TGTGCCAGCAGTTTTAACAGGGGCTATGGCTACACCTTC

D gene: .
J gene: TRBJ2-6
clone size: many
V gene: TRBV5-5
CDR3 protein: CASSWTAYSGANVLTF
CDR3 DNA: TGTGCCAGCAGCTGGACAGCTTACTCTGGGGCCAACGTCCTGACTTTC

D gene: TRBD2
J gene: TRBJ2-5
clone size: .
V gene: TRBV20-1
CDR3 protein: CSASTGLANQETQYF
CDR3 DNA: TGCAGTGCTAGTACGGGACTAGCGAACCAAGAGACCCAGTACTTC

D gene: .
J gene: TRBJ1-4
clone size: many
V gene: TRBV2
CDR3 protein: CASRGEYEKLFF
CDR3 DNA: TGTGCCAGCAGAGGGGAATATGAAAAACTGTTTTTT

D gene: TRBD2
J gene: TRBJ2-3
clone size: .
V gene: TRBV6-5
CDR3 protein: CASSYSETSGDTQYF
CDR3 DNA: TGTGCCAGCAGTTACTCGGAAACTAGCGGAGATACGCAGTATTTT

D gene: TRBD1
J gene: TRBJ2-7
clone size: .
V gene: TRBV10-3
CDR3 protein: CAISADRTYEQYF
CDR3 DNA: TGTGCCATCAGCGCGGACAGGACCTACGAGCAGTACTTC

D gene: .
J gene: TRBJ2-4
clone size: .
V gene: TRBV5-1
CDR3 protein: CASSLTGHIQYF
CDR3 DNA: TGCGCCAGCAGCTTAACAGGCCACATTCAGTACTTC

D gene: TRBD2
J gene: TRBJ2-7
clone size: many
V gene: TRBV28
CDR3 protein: CASSGDGRQEQYF
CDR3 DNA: TGTGCCAGCAGTGGCGACGGGAGGCAAGAGCAGTACTTC

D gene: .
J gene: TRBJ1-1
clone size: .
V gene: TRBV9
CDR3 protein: CASSWGGVSSEVFF
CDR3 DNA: TGTGCCAGCAGCTGGGGGGGTGTCAGTTCTGAAGTTTTCTTT

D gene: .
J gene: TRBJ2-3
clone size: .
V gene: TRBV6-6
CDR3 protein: CASSSTASDTQYF
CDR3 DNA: TGTGCCAGCAGTTCTACAGCTTCAGATACGCAGTATTTT

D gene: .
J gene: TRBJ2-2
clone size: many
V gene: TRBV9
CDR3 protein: CASSVGGLTNTGELFF
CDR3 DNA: TGTGCCAGCAGCGTAGGGGGTTTGACGAACACCGGGGAGCTGTTTTTT

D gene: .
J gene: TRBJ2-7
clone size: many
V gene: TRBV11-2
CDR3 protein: CASSPSRDSWYEQYF
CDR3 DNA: TGTGCCAGCAGCCCAAGTCGGGATAGCTGGTACGAGCAGTACTTC

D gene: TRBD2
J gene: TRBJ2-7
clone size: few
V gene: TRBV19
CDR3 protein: CASSRLAGGREQYF
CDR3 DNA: TGTGCCAGTAGTCGACTAGCGGGAGGGCGGGAGCAGTACTTC

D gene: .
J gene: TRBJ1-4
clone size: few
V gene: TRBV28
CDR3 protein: CVSSLGQGEKLFF
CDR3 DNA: TGTGTCAGCAGTTTAGGTCAGGGAGAAAAACTGTTTTTT

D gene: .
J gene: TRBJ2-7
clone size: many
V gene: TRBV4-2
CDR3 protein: CASSQAGRIYEQYF
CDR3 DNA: TGTGCCAGCAGCCAGGCGGGGAGGATCTACGAGCAGTACTTC

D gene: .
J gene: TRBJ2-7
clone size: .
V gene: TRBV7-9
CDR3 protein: CASSPQASEYYEQYF
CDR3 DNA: TGTGCCAGCAGCCCGCAGGCTAGCGAGTACTACGAGCAGTACTTC

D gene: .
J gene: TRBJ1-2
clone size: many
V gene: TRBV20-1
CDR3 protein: CSASIQADYGYTF
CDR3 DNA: TGCAGTGCTAGTATACAGGCAGACTATGGCTACACCTTC

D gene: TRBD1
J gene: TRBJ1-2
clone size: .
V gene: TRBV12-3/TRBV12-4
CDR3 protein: CAIQGAWYGYTF
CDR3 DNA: TGTGCCATACAGGGGGCCTGGTATGGCTACACCTTC

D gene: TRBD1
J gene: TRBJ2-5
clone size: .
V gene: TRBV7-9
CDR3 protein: CASSLAVTGTEETQYF
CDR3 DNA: TGTGCCAGCAGCTTAGCGGTGACCGGGACAGAAGAGACCCAGTACTTC

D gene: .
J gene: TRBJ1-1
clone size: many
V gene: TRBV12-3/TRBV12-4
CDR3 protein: CASSFGLNTEAFF
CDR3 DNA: TGTGCCAGCAGTTTTGGGTTAAACACTGAAGCTTTCTTT

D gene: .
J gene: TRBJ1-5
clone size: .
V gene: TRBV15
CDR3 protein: CATAGRNQPQHF
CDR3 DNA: TGTGCCACCGCAGGGCGGAATCAGCCCCAGCATTTT

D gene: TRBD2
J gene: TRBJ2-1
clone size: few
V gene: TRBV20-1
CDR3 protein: CSARVAGAYNEQFF
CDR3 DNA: TGCAGTGCTAGAGTAGCGGGAGCCTACAATGAGCAGTTCTTC

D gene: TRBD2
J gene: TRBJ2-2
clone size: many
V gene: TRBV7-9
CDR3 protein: CASSPPPAAGGLTGELFF
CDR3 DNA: TGTGCCAGCAGCCCACCCCCGGCAGCGGGAGGCCTCACCGGGGAGCTGTTTTTT

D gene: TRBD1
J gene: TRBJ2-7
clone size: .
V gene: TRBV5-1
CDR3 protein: CASSPFGTGGPSYEQYF
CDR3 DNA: TGCGCCAGCAGCCCATTCGGGACAGGGGGTCCATCCTACGAGCAGTACTTC

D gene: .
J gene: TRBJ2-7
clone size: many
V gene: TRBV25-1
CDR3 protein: CASIGWGRDEQYF
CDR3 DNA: TGTGCCAGCATCGGGTGGGGTCGTGACGAGCAGTACTTC

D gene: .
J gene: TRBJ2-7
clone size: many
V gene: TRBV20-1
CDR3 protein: CSAPGDSHYEQYF
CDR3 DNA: TGCAGTGCGCCGGGGGACTCCCACTACGAGCAGTACTTC